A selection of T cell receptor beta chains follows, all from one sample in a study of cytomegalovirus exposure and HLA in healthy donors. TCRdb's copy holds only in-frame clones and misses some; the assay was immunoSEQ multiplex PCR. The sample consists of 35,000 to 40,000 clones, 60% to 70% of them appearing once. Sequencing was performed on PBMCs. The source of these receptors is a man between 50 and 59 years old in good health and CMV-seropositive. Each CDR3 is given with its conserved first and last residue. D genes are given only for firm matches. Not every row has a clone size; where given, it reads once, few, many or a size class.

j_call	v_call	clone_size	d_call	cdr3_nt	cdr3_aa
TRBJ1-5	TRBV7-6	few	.	TGTGCCAGCAGCTTTATAACAGGACGGGCAGATAGCAATCAGCCCCAGCATTTT	CASSFITGRADSNQPQHF
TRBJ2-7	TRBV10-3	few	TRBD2	TGTGCCATCAGTGATCGATTAAGCGGGGGATCCTACGAGCAGTACTTC	CAISDRLSGGSYEQYF
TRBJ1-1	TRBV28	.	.	TGTGCCAGCAGCCCTCGACTAGGGAAGAGTTCAGTTGAAGCTTTCTTT	CASSPRLGKSSVEAFF
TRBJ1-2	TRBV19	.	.	TGTGCCAGTAGTTACATGGGCAGCTACTATGGCTACACCTTC	CASSYMGSYYGYTF
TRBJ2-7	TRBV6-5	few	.	TGTGCCAGCAGCACCCCGGGAGCGTACGAGCAGTACTTC	CASSTPGAYEQYF
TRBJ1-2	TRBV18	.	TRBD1	TGTGCCAGCTCACCCCCGGACAGGGCCTATGGCTACACCTTC	CASSPPDRAYGYTF
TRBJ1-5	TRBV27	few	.	TGTGCCAGCAGTATCGCGGGTCAGCCCCAGCATTTT	CASSIAGQPQHF
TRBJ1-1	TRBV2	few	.	TGTGCCAGCAGTGAACTGCTAGGGGAATTCACTGAAGCTTTCTTT	CASSELLGEFTEAFF
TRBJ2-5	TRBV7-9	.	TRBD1	TGTGCCAGCAGCTTAGGCCAGGGGGCCCCAATCCAAGAGACCCAGTACTTC	CASSLGQGAPIQETQYF
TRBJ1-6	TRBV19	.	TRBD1	TGTGCCAGTCAACAGGGGGCGAGGGATTCACCCCTCCACTTT	CASQQGARDSPLHF
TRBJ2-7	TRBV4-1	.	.	TGCGCCAGCAGCCATGCTACCATCACCTACGAGCAGTACTTC	CASSHATITYEQYF
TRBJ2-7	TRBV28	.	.	TGTGCCAGCAGTAGGAGGGGCACCTACGAGCAGTACTTC	CASSRRGTYEQYF
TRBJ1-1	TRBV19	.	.	TGTGCCAGTAGGGGAGGGGGCACTGAAGCTTTCTTT	CASRGGGTEAFF
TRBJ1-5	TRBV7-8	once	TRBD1	TGTGCCAGCAGCGAAAGACAGGGGAAGAGCAATCAGCCCCAGCATTTT	CASSERQGKSNQPQHF
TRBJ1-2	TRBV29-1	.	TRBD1	TGCAGCGTTTTATCACACAGGGGCGCGATTGGAGAGGGCTACACCTTC	CSVLSHRGAIGEGYTF
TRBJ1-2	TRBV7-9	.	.	TGTGCCAGCATCCCCTCGGGGGGGATTAACTATGGCTACACCTTC	CASIPSGGINYGYTF
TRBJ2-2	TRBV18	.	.	TGTGCCAGCTCACCCCGGGACTTGAACACCGGGGAGCTGTTTTTT	CASSPRDLNTGELFF
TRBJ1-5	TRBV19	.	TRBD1	TGTGCCAGTAGTAGGACGACAGGGTTTAATCAGCCCCAGCATTTT	CASSRTTGFNQPQHF